The 32 T cell receptor beta chains below come from one sample, sequenced in a study of blood T cell repertoires in COVID-19. Data came from immunoSEQ multiplex PCR; TCRdb stores just in-frame clones and leaves some out. Among under 200,000 clones listed, over 80% were seen once. Sequenced: PBMCs or T cells enriched from blood (not recorded which). These receptors came from a woman aged 45 to 65 who had recovered from COVID-19.

The genes are TRBV11-3 and TRBJ1-1; no clear D. The V end was cut by 5 bases, the J end by 3 bases, with 13 bases between. Germline lookup yields CDR1 SGHNT and CDR2 YENEEA. This CDR3 is 14 amino acids long. The chain's CDR3 is CASSPPFRDTEAFF. The CDR3 DNA follows: TGTGCCAGCAGCCCCCCCTTCCGGGACACTGAAGCTTTCTTT.

The chain carries TRBV28 and TRBJ1-4, with D unresolved. Germline CDR1 reads MDHEN; CDR2 reads SYDVKM. Trimming left V 6 bases short and J 9 bases short, with 14 bases between. This CDR3 is 13 amino acids long. The CDR3 DNA reads TGTGCCAGCAGCCCGGGAAGGGTGAAAAAACTGTTTTTT. This gives the protein CASSPGRVKKLFF. The variable domain in full, with the rest retrieved from reference TRBV28 and TRBJ1-4, is DVKVTQSSRYLVKRTGEKVFLECVQDMDHENMFWYRQDPGLGLRLIYFSYDVKMKEKGDIPEGYSVSREKKERFSLILESASTNQTSMYLCASSPGRVKKLFFGSGTQLSVL.

The gene calls are TRBV18 and TRBJ1-1; D may be TRBD1 (5 bases). Germline V gene lookup returns CDR1 KGHSH and CDR2 LQKENI. V shed 4 bases and J shed 0 bases, with 9 bases lying between them. The CDR3 has 14 amino acids. The CDR3 nucleotides read TGTGCCAGCTCACAACAGGAGATGAACACTGAAGCTTTCTTT. It codes for CASSQQEMNTEAFF.

V gene TRBV4-1 combines with J gene TRBJ1-2; D ambiguous. CDR1 and CDR2 (germline): MGHRA, YSYEKL. Between the trimmed V and J ends, which lost 0 bases and 4 bases, there was a span of 9 bases. This CDR3 comprises 14 residues. The CDR3 is CASSQDPSGYGYTF. Written as DNA, the CDR3 is TGCGCCAGCAGCCAAGACCCATCGGGCTATGGCTACACCTTC.

About this clone itself: Distinct nucleotide sequences in the sample also encode this CDR3. V is TRBV18 and J is TRBJ2-5; no clear D gene. Germline V lookup: CDR1 KGHSH, CDR2 LQKENI. The CDR3 spans 13 residues. The germline V and J ends were trimmed by 2 bases and 1 base, with 5 bases remaining between them. The CDR3 bases are TGTGCCAGCTCACCAGGGCTCCAAGAGACCCAGTACTTC. Translation gives CASSPGLQETQYF.

The CDR3: CATSDTSWGSPLHF. The CDR3, as DNA: TGTGCCACCTCGGACACCTCCTGGGGTTCACCCCTCCACTTT. The rearrangement joins TRBV19 to TRBJ1-6, with a weak D call TRBD1 (5 bases). Germline loops: CDR1 LNHDA, CDR2 SQIVND (reference sequence). The CDR3 loop spans 14 amino acids. The ends were cut back, 10 bases at V and 9 bases at J, with 19 bases in the middle. Full variable domain (outside the CDR3, taken from reference TRBV19 and TRBJ1-6): DGGITQSPKYLFRKEGQNVTLSCEQNLNHDAMYWYRQDPGQGLRLIYYSQIVNDFQKGDIAEGYSVSREKKESFPLTVTSAQKNPTAFYLCATSDTSWGSPLHFGNGTRLTVT.

The V and J genes are TRBV7-3 and TRBJ2-2; D perhaps matches TRBD1 (5 bases). This CDR3 has 13 amino acids. CDR1 is SGHTA, CDR2 FQGTGA, per germline. Trimming removed 2 bases from V and 8 bases from J, with 9 bases in between. Written as DNA, the CDR3 is TGTGCCAGCAGCTTACAAGGGGTGGGGGAGCTGTTTTTT. Amino acids: CASSLQGVGELFF.

This clone was recorded once. Here the CDR3 reads CASSFSGTGGSGELFF. CDR3 bases: TGTGCCAGCAGCTTCTCGGGGACAGGGGGAAGCGGGGAGCTGTTTTTT. V and J are TRBV7-9 and TRBJ2-2, with 11 bases lining up with TRBD1. Germline V CDR1 and CDR2: SEHNR, FQNEAQ (reference sequence). V was clipped by 3 bases and J by 7 bases; unmatched bases: 7. This CDR3 has 16 amino acids.

This rearrangement joins TRBV18 to TRBJ2-1; D gene unclear. Trimming removed 1 base at V and 2 bases at J, with 21 bases between. Germline V CDR1 and CDR2: KGHSH, LQKENI. CDR3 length: 19 amino acids. CDR3 residues: CASSPRRSLKIGAYNEQFF. CDR3 coding DNA: TGTGCCAGCTCACCACGTAGGTCCCTTAAGATCGGAGCCTACAATGAGCAGTTCTTC.

This chain joins TRBV7-2 and TRBJ2-3; 8 nucleotides agree with TRBD2. After removal of 8 bases from V and 1 base from J, the junction contained 8 bases not matched to a gene. The CDR3 is made up of 15 amino acids. Germline V gene sequence: CDR1 SGHTA, CDR2 FQGNSA. The CDR3 here is CASAGLAYRTDTQYF. The CDR3 region has the DNA TGTGCCAGCGCCGGACTAGCCTATCGCACAGATACGCAGTATTTT.

The chain uses TRBV6-2 or TRBV6-3 and TRBJ1-6; a possible D gene is TRBD1 (5 bases). The CDR3 has 13 residues. V was clipped by 2 bases and J by 7 bases, with 6 bases between them. The germline CDR1 and CDR2 sequences are MNHEY and SVGEGT. CDR3 nucleotide sequence: TGTGCCAGCAGTTACGACAGAAATTCACCCCTCCACTTT. Translating gives CASSYDRNSPLHF.

The chain has TRBV18 and TRBJ2-3; tentatively, D is TRBD2 (5 bases). The CDR3 runs 14 residues. Trimming took off 6 bases at V and 2 bases at J, with 12 bases between the two ends. CDR1 is KGHSH and CDR2 is LQKENI in the germline V gene. CDR3 sequence (DNA): TGTGCCAGCTCGCCCTCGGACTTCACAGATACGCAGTATTTT. Its translation is CASSPSDFTDTQYF.

The chain is built from TRBV7-9 and TRBJ1-1; D is uncertain. CDR1 SEHNR and CDR2 FQNEAQ come from the germline V gene (reference sequence). The V end was cut by 2 bases, the J end by 5 bases, with 3 bases between. There are 11 residues in the CDR3. In DNA, the CDR3 is TGTGCCAGCAGCTTATATACTGAAGCTTTCTTT. Its protein is CASSLYTEAFF. Using reference TRBV7-9 and TRBJ1-1 for the parts outside the CDR3, the full variable domain is DTGVSQNPRHKITKRGQNVTFRCDPISEHNRLYWYRQTLGQGPEFLTYFQNEAQLEKSRLLSDRFSAERPKGSFSTLEIQRTEQGDSAMYLCASSLYTEAFFGQGTRLTVV.

There are a few counts of this clone. This chain connects TRBV4-3 to TRBJ1-5, with a possible D match to TRBD1 (5 bases). The CDR3 consists of 13 residues. Germline lookup yields CDR1 LGHNA and CDR2 YSLEER. V shed 0 bases and J shed 9 bases, with 9 bases lying between them. The CDR3 nucleotides are TGCGCCAGCAGCCAAGACCTAACAGGGCCCCAGCATTTT. Translation gives CASSQDLTGPQHF.

The chain uses TRBV12-3 or TRBV12-4 and TRBJ1-2; D not certain. The V and J ends lost 7 bases and 2 bases respectively, with 8 bases between them. The CDR3 has 12 amino acids. The CDR3, as DNA: TGTGCCAGCACCGGTGTCAACTATGGCTACACCTTC. Protein: CASTGVNYGYTF.

The chain couples TRBV5-1 to TRBJ1-2; no reliable D call. V dropped 7 bases and J dropped 2 bases, with 6 bases sitting between them. The CDR3 has 11 amino acids. In germline, CDR1 is SGHRS, CDR2 YFSETQ. The chain's CDR3 is CASAGNYGYTF. The DNA for the CDR3 is TGCGCCAGCGCGGGGAACTATGGCTACACCTTC.

The chain is built from TRBV9 and TRBJ1-1; D gene ambiguous. Germline loops: CDR1 SGDLS, CDR2 YYNGEE. The CDR3 totals 14 residues. Trimming shortened V by 3 bases and J by 1 base, and 10 bases separated the two germline ends. CDR3 sequence reads: CASSAFSENTEAFF. Here the CDR3 DNA reads TGTGCCAGCAGCGCATTCAGCGAGAACACTGAAGCTTTCTTT.

The rearrangement uses TRBV28 and TRBJ1-5; the D is unclear. Germline values: CDR1 MDHEN, CDR2 SYDVKM. There are 12 residues in the CDR3. Deletions cut 5 bases from V and 12 bases from J, with 14 bases between. The CDR3 nucleotides read TGTGCCAGCAGTACCCTAGGCTCGAGCCAGCATTTT. This translates into CASSTLGSSQHF.

The CDR3 spells CASGIQGGSYNEQFF. The CDR3, as DNA: TGTGCCAGCGGGATCCAGGGGGGCTCCTACAATGAGCAGTTCTTC. V gene TRBV6-5 combines with J gene TRBJ2-1, with D possibly matching TRBD1 (7 bases). This CDR3 contains 15 residues. Germline V gene sequence: CDR1 MNHEY, CDR2 SVGAGI. V lost 8 bases, J lost 0 bases, and 14 bases lay in between.

This chain connects TRBV7-3 to TRBJ1-1, with 8 bases that match TRBD1. Germline V gene data show CDR1 as SGHTA and CDR2 as FQGTGA. V gave up 5 bases and J gave up 5 bases; unmatched junction bases: 10. The CDR3 runs to 15 residues. CDR3 sequence (DNA): TGTGCCAGCAGCCCCGGGACAGGATGGGGGACTGAAGCTTTCTTT. This codes for CASSPGTGWGTEAFF. Supplemented by reference TRBV7-3 and TRBJ1-1, the full variable domain reads GAGVSQTPSNKVTEKGKYVELRCDPISGHTALYWYRQSLGQGPEFLIYFQGTGAADDSGLPNDRFFAVRPEGSVSTLKIQRTERGDSAVYLCASSPGTGWGTEAFFGQGTRLTVV.

This clone has only one observation. This rearrangement joins TRBV19 to TRBJ1-5, with D possibly being TRBD1 (6 bases). The V gene's germline CDR1 is LNHDA and CDR2 SQIVND (reference sequence). The V gene lost 0 bases and the J gene lost 0 bases, with 12 bases spanning the gap. The CDR3 has 17 amino acids. CDR3 loop: CASSIDSQGYSNQPQHF. CDR3 nucleotide sequence: TGTGCCAGTAGTATAGATTCTCAGGGGTATAGCAATCAGCCCCAGCATTTT.

The genes are TRBV5-1 and TRBJ2-5; D is ambiguous. This CDR3 is built from 11 residues. The germline gives CDR1 SGHRS, CDR2 YFSETQ. V was pared by 1 base and J by 4 bases, with 2 bases between. CDR3 sequence: CASSLRETQYF. In nucleotides, the CDR3 is TGCGCCAGCAGCTTGCGAGAGACCCAGTACTTC.

The chain recombines TRBV5-1 with TRBJ2-3, with 12 positions matching TRBD1. The CDR3 length is 16 residues. Germline trimming cut 0 bases from V and 4 bases from J; bases unmatched to any gene: 3. CDR1 and CDR2 from the germline V gene are SGHRS and YFSETQ. The CDR3 DNA reads as TGCGCCAGCAGCTTGGTCGGGACAGGGGGCTCAGATACGCAGTATTTT. This codes for CASSLVGTGGSDTQYF.

V is TRBV19 and J is TRBJ1-1; perhaps TRBD1 as D (6 bases). This CDR3 has 13 residues. Looked up from germline, CDR1 is LNHDA and CDR2 is SQIVND (reference sequence). Trimming left V 2 bases short and J 5 bases short, with 9 bases between. The CDR3 sequence is CASSIQGLTEAFF. The CDR3 DNA reads TGTGCCAGTAGTATACAGGGGCTTACTGAAGCTTTCTTT.

The CDR3 sequence: CASSPWSGVLYGYTF. DNA of the CDR3: TGTGCCAGCAGTCCTTGGTCAGGGGTCCTCTATGGCTACACCTTC. This chain links TRBV28 with TRBJ1-2; D possibly corresponds to TRBD1 (6 bases). The germline V gene encodes CDR1 MDHEN and CDR2 SYDVKM. The V gene lost 5 bases and the J gene lost 4 bases, with 17 bases spanning the gap. The CDR3 runs 15 residues.

The chain employs TRBV19 and TRBJ1-5; D ambiguous. CDR1 and CDR2 from the germline V gene are LNHDA and SQIVND (reference sequence). The length of the CDR3 is 15 residues. The germline V and J ends were trimmed by 4 bases and 0 bases, with 10 bases remaining between them. Written as DNA, the CDR3 is TGTGCCAGTAGTACAACAGCTTATAGCAATCAGCCCCAGCATTTT. It encodes CASSTTAYSNQPQHF.

The V gene is TRBV7-2, the J gene TRBJ2-5; 7 positions agree with TRBD1. Per germline, CDR1 SGHTA and CDR2 FQGNSA. Trimming at V came to 4 bases and at J to 5 bases, leaving 7 bases not matched to a gene. This CDR3 region has 14 residues. CDR3 region: CASSYHRGGETQYF. The DNA for the CDR3 is TGTGCCAGCAGCTACCACAGGGGTGGGGAGACCCAGTACTTC.

The V and J genes are TRBV5-4 and TRBJ2-3; D possibly corresponds to TRBD1 (6 bases). Germline CDR1 reads SGHNT; CDR2 reads YYREEE (reference sequence). The CDR3 consists of 13 residues. The ends were cut back, 2 bases at V and 6 bases at J, with 10 bases in the middle. CDR3 loop: CASSFHRADTQYF. CDR3 nucleotide sequence: TGTGCCAGCAGCTTTCACAGGGCCGATACGCAGTATTTT.

J is TRBJ1-4 and V is TRBV14, with a weak D call TRBD1 (6 bases). CDR1 is SGHDN, CDR2 FVKESK, per germline. V lost 3 bases to trimming and J lost 5 bases, with 10 bases between them. This CDR3 has 14 amino acids. For the CDR3, the DNA is TGTGCCAGCAGCCAGCAGACAGGAAATGAAAAACTGTTTTTT. Amino acids: CASSQQTGNEKLFF.

This clone has only one observation. The chain is built from TRBV14 and TRBJ2-6; D might be TRBD1 (6 bases). V lost 4 bases and J lost 4, with 8 bases in between. Germline-derived CDR1 and CDR2 are SGHDN and FVKESK. This CDR3 has 14 residues. The CDR3 reads CASSRQDGANVLTF. CDR3 nucleotides: TGTGCCAGCAGCCGACAGGACGGGGCCAACGTCCTGACTTTC.

The V call is TRBV12-3 or TRBV12-4, the J call TRBJ1-2; 7 bases line up with TRBD1. Losses at the gene ends were 10 bases for V and 7 bases for J; bases not matched to a gene: 12. This CDR3 is 13 amino acids long. CDR3 nucleotides: TGTGCCACGCGTAGACAGGGAAGCGGTGGCTACACCTTC. It encodes CATRRQGSGGYTF.

This chain links TRBV19 with TRBJ2-3; 7 bases align to TRBD1. The CDR3 is 14 residues long. V lost 5 bases to trimming and J lost 0 bases; unmatched junction nucleotides: 2. Germline loops: CDR1 LNHDA, CDR2 SQIVND (reference sequence). The CDR3 here is CASSVTGSTDTQYF. CDR3 sequence (DNA): TGTGCCAGTAGTGTGACAGGGAGCACAGATACGCAGTATTTT.